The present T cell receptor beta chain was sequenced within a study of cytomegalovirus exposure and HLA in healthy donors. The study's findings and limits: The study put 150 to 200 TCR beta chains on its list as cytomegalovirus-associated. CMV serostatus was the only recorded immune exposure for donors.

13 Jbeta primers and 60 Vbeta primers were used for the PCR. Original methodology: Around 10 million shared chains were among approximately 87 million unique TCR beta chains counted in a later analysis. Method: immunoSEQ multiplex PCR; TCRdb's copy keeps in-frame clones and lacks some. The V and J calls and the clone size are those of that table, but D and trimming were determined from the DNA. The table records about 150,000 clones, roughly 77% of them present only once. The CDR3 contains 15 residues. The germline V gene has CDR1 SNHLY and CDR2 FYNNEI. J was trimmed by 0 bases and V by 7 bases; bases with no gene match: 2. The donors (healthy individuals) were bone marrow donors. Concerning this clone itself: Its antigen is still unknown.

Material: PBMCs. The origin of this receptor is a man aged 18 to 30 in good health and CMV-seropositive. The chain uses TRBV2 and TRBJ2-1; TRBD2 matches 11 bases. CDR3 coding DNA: TGTGCCAGCACAACTAGCGGGAGCTCCTACAATGAGCAGTTCTTC. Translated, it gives CASTTSGSSYNEQFF.